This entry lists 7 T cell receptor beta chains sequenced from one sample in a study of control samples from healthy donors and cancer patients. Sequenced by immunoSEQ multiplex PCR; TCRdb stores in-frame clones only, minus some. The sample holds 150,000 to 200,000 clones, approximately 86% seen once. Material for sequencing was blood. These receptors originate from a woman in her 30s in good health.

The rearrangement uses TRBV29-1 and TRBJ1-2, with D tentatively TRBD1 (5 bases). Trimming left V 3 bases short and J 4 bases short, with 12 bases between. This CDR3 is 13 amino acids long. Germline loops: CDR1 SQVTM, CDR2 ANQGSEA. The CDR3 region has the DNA TGCAGCGTTGATTTGGGGCGGGGCTATGGCTACACCTTC. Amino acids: CSVDLGRGYGYTF.

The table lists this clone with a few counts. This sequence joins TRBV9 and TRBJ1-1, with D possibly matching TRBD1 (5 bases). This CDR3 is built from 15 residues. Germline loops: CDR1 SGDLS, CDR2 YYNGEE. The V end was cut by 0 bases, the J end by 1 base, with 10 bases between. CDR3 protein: CASSVATGRNTEAFF. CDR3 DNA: TGTGCCAGCAGCGTAGCTACGGGACGGAACACTGAAGCTTTCTTT.

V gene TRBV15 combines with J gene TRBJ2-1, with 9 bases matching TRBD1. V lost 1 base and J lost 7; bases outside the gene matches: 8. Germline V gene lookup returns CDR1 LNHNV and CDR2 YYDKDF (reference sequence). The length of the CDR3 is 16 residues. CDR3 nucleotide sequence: TGTGCCACCAGCAGAGTTCCGGGACAGGGAGAAAATGAGCAGTTCTTC. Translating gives CATSRVPGQGENEQFF.

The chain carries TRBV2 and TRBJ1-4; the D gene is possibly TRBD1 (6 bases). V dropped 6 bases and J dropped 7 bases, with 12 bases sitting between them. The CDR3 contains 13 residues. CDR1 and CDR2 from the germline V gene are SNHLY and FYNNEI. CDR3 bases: TGTGCCAGCAGCAGGGGCAAGGGTGAAAAACTGTTTTTT. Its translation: CASSRGKGEKLFF.

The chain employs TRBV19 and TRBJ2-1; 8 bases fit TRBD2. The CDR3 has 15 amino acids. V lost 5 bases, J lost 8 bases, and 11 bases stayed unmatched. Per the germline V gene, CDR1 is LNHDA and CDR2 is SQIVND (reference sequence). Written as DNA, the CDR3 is TGTGCCAGTAGTCCCCAGGGGACTAGTGTCGATGAGCAGTTCTTC. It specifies CASSPQGTSVDEQFF.

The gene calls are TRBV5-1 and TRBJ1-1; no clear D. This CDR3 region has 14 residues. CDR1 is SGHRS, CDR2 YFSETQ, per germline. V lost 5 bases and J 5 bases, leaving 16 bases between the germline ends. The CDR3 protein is CASSVWGDKTEAFF. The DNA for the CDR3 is TGCGCCAGCAGTGTGTGGGGAGATAAAACTGAAGCTTTCTTT.

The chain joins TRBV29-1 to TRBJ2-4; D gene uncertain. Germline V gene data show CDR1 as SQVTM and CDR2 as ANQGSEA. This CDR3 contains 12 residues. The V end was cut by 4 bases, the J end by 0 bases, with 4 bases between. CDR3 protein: CSVAGAKNIQYF. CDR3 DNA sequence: TGCAGCGTTGCTGGAGCCAAAAACATTCAGTACTTC.